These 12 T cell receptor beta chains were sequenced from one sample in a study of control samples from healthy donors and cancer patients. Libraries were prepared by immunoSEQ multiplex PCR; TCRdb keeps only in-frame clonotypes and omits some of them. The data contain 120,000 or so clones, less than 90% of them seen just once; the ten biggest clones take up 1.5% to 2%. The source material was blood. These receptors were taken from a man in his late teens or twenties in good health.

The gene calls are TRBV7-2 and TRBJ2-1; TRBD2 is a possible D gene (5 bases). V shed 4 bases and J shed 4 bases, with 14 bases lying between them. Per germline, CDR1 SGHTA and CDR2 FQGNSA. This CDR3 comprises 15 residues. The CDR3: CASSSHQRMYNEQFF. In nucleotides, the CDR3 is TGTGCCAGCAGCTCCCACCAGCGGATGTACAATGAGCAGTTCTTC.

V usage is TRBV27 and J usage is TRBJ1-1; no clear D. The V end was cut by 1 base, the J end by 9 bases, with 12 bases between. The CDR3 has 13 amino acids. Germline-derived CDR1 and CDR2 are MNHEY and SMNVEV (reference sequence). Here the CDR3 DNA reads TGTGCCAGCAGTTTATGGTTGGCGGACCAAGCTTTCTTT. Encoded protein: CASSLWLADQAFF.

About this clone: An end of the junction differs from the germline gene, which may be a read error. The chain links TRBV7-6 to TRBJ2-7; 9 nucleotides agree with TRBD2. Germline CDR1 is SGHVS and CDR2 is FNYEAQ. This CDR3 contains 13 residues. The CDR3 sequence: CASSLAGAYEQYF. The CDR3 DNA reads TGTGCCAGCAGTTTAGCGGGGGCCTACGAGCAGTACTTC.

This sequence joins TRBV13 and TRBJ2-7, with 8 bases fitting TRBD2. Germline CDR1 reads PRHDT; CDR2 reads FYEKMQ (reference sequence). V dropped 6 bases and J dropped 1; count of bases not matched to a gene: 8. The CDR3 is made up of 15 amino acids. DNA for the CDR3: TGTGCCAGCAGGATGAGCGGGAGACGATCCTACGAGCAGTACTTC. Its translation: CASRMSGRRSYEQYF.

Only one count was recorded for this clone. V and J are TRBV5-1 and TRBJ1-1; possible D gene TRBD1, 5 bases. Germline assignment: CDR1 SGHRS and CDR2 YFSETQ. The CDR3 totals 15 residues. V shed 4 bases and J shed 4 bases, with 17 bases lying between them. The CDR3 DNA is TGCGCCAGCAGCCCTCGTGCAGGGTCGGGCACTGAAGCTTTCTTT. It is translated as CASSPRAGSGTEAFF.

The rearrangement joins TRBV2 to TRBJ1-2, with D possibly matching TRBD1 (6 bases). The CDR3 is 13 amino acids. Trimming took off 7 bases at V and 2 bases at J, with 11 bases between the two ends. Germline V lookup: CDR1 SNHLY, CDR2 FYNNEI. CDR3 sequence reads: CASTRTENYGYTF. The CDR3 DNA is TGTGCCAGCACGAGGACAGAGAACTATGGCTACACCTTC.

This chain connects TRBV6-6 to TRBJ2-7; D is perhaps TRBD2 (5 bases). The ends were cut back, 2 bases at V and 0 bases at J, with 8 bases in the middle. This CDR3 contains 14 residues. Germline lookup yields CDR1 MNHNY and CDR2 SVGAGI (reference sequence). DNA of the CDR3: TGTGCCAGCAGTTACAGCCGGGACTCCTACGAGCAGTACTTC. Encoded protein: CASSYSRDSYEQYF.

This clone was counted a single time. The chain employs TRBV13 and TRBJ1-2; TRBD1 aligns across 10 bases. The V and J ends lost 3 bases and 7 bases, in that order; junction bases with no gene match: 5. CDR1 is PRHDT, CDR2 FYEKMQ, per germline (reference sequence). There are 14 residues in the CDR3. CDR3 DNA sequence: TGTGCCAGCAGCTTGGGACAGGGGCATCGTGGCTACACCTTC. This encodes CASSLGQGHRGYTF.

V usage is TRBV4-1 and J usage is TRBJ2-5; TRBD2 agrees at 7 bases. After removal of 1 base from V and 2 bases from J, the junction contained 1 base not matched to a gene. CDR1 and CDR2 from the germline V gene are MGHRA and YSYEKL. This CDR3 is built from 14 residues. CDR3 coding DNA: TGCGCCAGCAGCCAAGTGGGGGGGCAAGAGACCCAGTACTTC. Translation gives CASSQVGGQETQYF.

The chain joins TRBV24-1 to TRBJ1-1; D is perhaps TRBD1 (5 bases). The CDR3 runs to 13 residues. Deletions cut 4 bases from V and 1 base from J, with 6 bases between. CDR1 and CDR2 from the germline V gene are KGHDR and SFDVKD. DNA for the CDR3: TGTGCCACCAGTGAACAGGCGAACACTGAAGCTTTCTTT. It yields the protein CATSEQANTEAFF.

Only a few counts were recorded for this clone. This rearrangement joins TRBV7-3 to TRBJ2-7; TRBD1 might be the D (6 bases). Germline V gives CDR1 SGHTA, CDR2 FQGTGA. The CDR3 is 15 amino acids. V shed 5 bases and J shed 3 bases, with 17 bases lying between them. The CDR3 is CASSTGQLGDYEQYF. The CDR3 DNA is TGTGCCAGCAGCACAGGGCAACTGGGGGACTACGAGCAGTACTTC.

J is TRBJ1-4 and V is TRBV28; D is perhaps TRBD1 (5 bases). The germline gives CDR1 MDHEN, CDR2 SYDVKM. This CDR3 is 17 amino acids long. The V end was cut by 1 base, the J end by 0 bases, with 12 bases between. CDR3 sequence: CASSLSRGGATNEKLFF. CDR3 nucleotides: TGTGCCAGCAGTTTATCCCGCGGGGGAGCAACTAATGAAAAACTGTTTTTT.